This note documents a single T cell receptor (beta chain) sequence. The identical CDR3 is also encoded by other nucleotide sequences in the sample. Recovered participants had two consecutive negative NP/OP PCR tests, healthcare professional clearance, or symptom resolution. The data were obtained in a study of blood T cell repertoires in COVID-19. Study details: The United States, Italy and Spain provided the acute and convalescent COVID-19 samples. The analysed material was cDNA or gDNA that came from T cells, B-cell-depleted T cells, or PBMCs.

V was shortened by 5 bases and J by 4 bases, with 5 bases between the two germline ends. CDR1 is SQVTM and CDR2 is ANQGSEA in the germline V gene. This CDR3 is 10 amino acids long. Clones were sequenced by immunoSEQ multiplex PCR, and TCRdb holds only the in-frame ones, with some missing. The sample records a few hundred thousand clones, roughly four fifths being singletons. The chain combines TRBV29-1 with TRBJ1-2; no reliable D call. The sequence was obtained from a woman in her fifties or sixties who had recovered from COVID-19. The sample consisted of PBMCs or T cells enriched from blood (not recorded which). CDR3 nucleotide sequence: TGCAGCGTTTACGGCTATGGCTACACCTTC. Translated: CSVYGYGYTF.